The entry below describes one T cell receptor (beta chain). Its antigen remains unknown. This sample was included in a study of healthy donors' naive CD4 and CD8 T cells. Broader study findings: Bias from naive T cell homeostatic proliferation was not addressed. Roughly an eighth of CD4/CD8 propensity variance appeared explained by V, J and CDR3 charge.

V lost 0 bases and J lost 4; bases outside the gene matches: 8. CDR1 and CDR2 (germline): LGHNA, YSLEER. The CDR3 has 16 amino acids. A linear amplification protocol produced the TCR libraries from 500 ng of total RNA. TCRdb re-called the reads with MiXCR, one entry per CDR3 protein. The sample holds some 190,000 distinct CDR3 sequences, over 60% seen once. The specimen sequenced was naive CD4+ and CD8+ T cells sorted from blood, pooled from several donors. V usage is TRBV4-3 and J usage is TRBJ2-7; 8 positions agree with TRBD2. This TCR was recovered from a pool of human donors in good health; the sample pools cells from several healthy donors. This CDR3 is CASSQDQAGALYEQYF. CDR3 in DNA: TGCGCCAGCAGCCAAGATCAAGCGGGAGCCCTATACGAGCAGTACTTC.